The clone carrying this T cell receptor (beta chain) was observed a single time. Its target is not known. The germline V and J ends were trimmed by 3 bases and 3 bases, with 3 bases remaining between them. CDR3 length equals 11 residues. The germline V gene encodes CDR1 SQVTM and CDR2 ANQGSEA. Using immunoSEQ multiplex PCR, the repertoire was profiled, and TCRdb retains in-frame clones only, with some absent. There are about 220,000 clones in the sample; around four fifths occur only once, and around 15% lies in the top ten. The source of the sample is a study of cytomegalovirus exposure and HLA in healthy donors. Study findings and constraints: The dataset shows that most TCR sequences were rare, while some public TCRs occurred in many donors.

The specimen sequenced was PBMCs. The origin of this receptor is a woman in her thirties in good health and CMV-seropositive. This chain links TRBV29-1 with TRBJ1-3; D is unclear. Here the CDR3 reads CSVDRGNTIYF. The CDR3 coding sequence is TGCAGCGTTGATCGTGGAAACACCATATATTTT.